This TCR beta chain was recovered during a study of blood T cell repertoires in COVID-19. At the level of the study: Sample material is recorded as cDNA or gDNA derived from T cells, B-cell-depleted T cells, or PBMCs.

Here immunoSEQ multiplex PCR was the method, and the copy in TCRdb shows in-frame clones only, minus some. The sample carries 200,000 to 250,000 clones, 89% recorded once. Germline loops: CDR1 LGHNA, CDR2 YNFKEQ. CDR3 length: 15 amino acids. Unmatched junction bases numbered 9, after V lost 1 base and J lost 7 bases. The TCR sequence derives from a woman aged 40 to 50 with acute or convalescent COVID-19. The chain uses TRBV4-2 and TRBJ2-5, with 7 bases aligning to TRBD2. The specimen was peripheral blood. The CDR3 here is CASSQAGTTMATQYF. For the CDR3, the DNA is TGTGCCAGCAGCCAAGCCGGGACTACCATGGCGACCCAGTACTTC.